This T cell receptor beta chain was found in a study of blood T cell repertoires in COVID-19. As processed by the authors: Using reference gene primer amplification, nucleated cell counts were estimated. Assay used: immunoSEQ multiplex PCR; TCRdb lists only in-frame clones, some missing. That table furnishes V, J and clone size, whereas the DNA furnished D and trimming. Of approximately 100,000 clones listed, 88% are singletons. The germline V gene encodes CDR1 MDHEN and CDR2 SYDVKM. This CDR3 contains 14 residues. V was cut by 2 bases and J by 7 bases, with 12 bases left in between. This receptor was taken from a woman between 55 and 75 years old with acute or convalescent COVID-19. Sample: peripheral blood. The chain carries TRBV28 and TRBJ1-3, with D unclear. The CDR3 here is CASSLGRSGNTIYF. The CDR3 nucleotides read TGTGCCAGCAGTTTAGGGAGGAGCGGGAACACCATATATTTT.